This T cell receptor beta chain is drawn from a study of blood T cell repertoires in COVID-19. The data were produced by immunoSEQ multiplex PCR, yet TCRdb's version contains in-frame clones alone and is incomplete. The table lists approximately 220,000 clones, over 80% of them singletons. The CDR3 sequence is 14 residues long. Trimming took 7 bases from V and 3 from J; bases not matched to a gene: 7. Germline assignment: CDR1 MNHNY and CDR2 SVGAGI (reference sequence). The rearrangement uses TRBV6-6 and TRBJ2-7, with 9 nucleotides matching TRBD1. The clonotype comes from a man aged 35 to 55 with acute or convalescent COVID-19. Sequencing was done on a sample of peripheral blood. The DNA of the CDR3 is TGTGCCAGCATGAATGACAGGGGGAACTACGAGCAGTACTTC. Protein sequence: CASMNDRGNYEQYF.